Reported below is one TCR beta chain. The source of the sample is a study of blood T cell repertoires in COVID-19. Study-wide context: Whether acute or convalescent, the COVID-19 samples came from the United States, Italy and Spain. The analysed material was cDNA or gDNA that came from T cells, B-cell-depleted T cells, or PBMCs.

The CDR3 spans 16 residues. The V gene end was trimmed by 2 bases and the J gene end by 3 bases; junction bases not matched to a gene: 7. The V gene's germline CDR1 is KGHSH and CDR2 LQKENI. Seattle enrolled patients during active infection and tracked them longitudinally. In the study's own analysis: Amplification of reference gene primers provided the estimated nucleated cell counts. Produced via immunoSEQ multiplex PCR; TCRdb's table is partial and in-frame only. V, J and clone size are taken as reported in that table, and D and trimming were inferred from the DNA itself. The profile covers about 300,000 clones, with 88% appearing a single time and 1.6% taken by the ten largest.

The clonotype originates from a woman in her 30s with COVID-19, enrolled during active disease. The material sequenced was peripheral blood. V is TRBV18 and J is TRBJ2-1; 7 bases fit TRBD2. The CDR3 protein is CASSPSRGLNYNEQFF. The CDR3 DNA reads TGTGCCAGCTCACCATCCCGGGGACTAAACTACAATGAGCAGTTCTTC.